This paragraph covers one T cell receptor beta chain sequence. What it binds is unknown. The sample is drawn from a study of chemoradiotherapy in HPV16-positive cancers. Across the study: Functional T-cell assays on a couple of HPV16-positive patients' cells defined candidate HPV-specific clones and common TCR motifs. Findings and limits, study-wide: Only a couple of HPV16-positive patients supplied the functional HPV-specificity definition. HPV-responsive T-cell expansion during chemoradiotherapy was linked to improved recurrence-free survival in HPV16-positive patients.

Produced via immunoSEQ multiplex PCR; TCRdb's table is partial and in-frame only. The sample yields under 15,000 clones, over 75% seen once. This material was acquired from a patient who underwent chemoradiotherapy. The receptor was derived from a human donor with HPV-associated anogenital cancer.

This CDR3 reads CASSMAITGDTEAFF. The CDR3 DNA follows: TGTGCCAGTAGTATGGCGATAACAGGGGATACTGAAGCTTTCTTT. The V call is TRBV19, the J call TRBJ1-1; 7 nucleotides line up with TRBD1. The CDR3 is 15 residues long. V trimming: 3 bases; J trimming: 5 bases; junction bases outside the gene matches: 9. CDR1 is LNHDA and CDR2 is SQIVND in the germline V gene (reference sequence). The full variable domain, completed using reference TRBV19 and TRBJ1-1, is DGGITQSPKYLFRKEGQNVTLSCEQNLNHDAMYWYRQDPGQGLRLIYYSQIVNDFQKGDIAEGYSVSREKKESFPLTVTSAQKNPTAFYLCASSMAITGDTEAFFGQGTRLTVV.